This T cell receptor (beta chain) appears in the sequencing data of a study of blood T cell repertoires in COVID-19. Study-wide context: Spain, Italy and the United States supplied samples that represented acute and convalescent COVID-19.

The CDR3 contains 14 residues. Trimming cost V 6 bases and J 0 bases; bases outside gene matches: 2. CDR1 is MNHEY and CDR2 is SVGAGI in the germline V gene. The age range of participants was 18 to 89 years, with residence in about two dozen US areas. The assay was immunoSEQ multiplex PCR, and TCRdb's table has in-frame clones only and misses some. This sample has roughly 500,000 clones; approximately 87% occur once, and the top ten carry 1.8%. On this clone itself: Other DNA sequences in the sample encode the same CDR3.

The rearrangement links TRBV6-5 to TRBJ2-3, with TRBD1 matching over 8 bases. Sequencing used PBMCs or T cells enriched from blood (not recorded which). This TCR was recovered from a woman in her forties who had recovered from COVID-19. The CDR3 coding sequence is TGTGCCAGCAGCCGGGACAGGAGCACAGATACGCAGTATTTT. Residues: CASSRDRSTDTQYF.